The following is a T cell receptor beta chain sequence with its context. Its antigen has not been determined. Base qualities are not recorded, but no much larger clone differs from it by a single base. CDR1 and CDR2, per the germline V gene (reference sequence), are LNHDA and SQIVND. V loses 7 bases, J loses 3 bases, and the germline ends lie 19 bases apart. Measured from the cysteine to the phenylalanine, the CDR3 is 16 residues long. Only the CDR3 part of the read is kept: 48 bases, read in frame from the first base. Using the deep immunoSEQ assay, TCR CDR3 regions were amplified from genomic DNA by multiplex PCR. For each cell subset, the extracted genomic DNA was distributed evenly across all wells of several immunoSEQ 96-well plates, and each plate served as one replicate. For sorted subsets, each replicate PCR was loaded with 200 ng genomic DNA, equivalent to approximately 33,000 T cell genomes. Purified libraries were measured with a Qubit 3.0 fluorometer, size-checked on a Bioanalyzer 2100, and measured again with the KAPA Library Quantification kit. Every immunoSEQ 96-well plate was sequenced on a dedicated single-read 150-cycle Illumina NextSeq 550 flow cell. The authors' pipeline ran thus. Because the immunoSEQ output included only junctional sequences and no quality scores, the filtering could not be the same as the filtering used for full-length reads. To assign V/J genes and CDR3, sequences were annotated against IMGT germline references using PyIR, a Python wrapper for IgBLAST v1.9. Reads were removed for weak V/J assignments (E-value above 1e-6), missing CDR3, stop codons, out-of-frame junctions, or ambiguous translated residues. V3J clonotypes were defined as sequences sharing the same inferred V gene, J gene, and CDR3 amino acid sequence. Percentage overlap between repertoires was computed as shared unique clonotypes divided by the size of the smaller repertoire. Three approaches were used to assess repertoire richness: RTK rarefaction, the Chao1 estimator, and Recon v2.1 estimates of unobserved clonotypes. Generation probabilities were computed with OLGA for all TCRbeta clonotypes obtained by the gDNA method from four donors. TCRdb provides this immuneACCESS table in a form limited to in-frame rearrangements. Some clones are lacking; in checked studies, under half of them reflect an unresolved V gene, and why the rest are absent is not known. That table gives V, J and clone size, and the DNA gave D and trimming. The sample contains under 750,000 clones, roughly 72% of them found a single time. Of the sample, approximately 2% is held by the ten largest clones.

Healthy HIV-negative adults with no recently reported acute infections or vaccinations were included as donors. Every donor was a Caucasian adult residing in Nashville, Tennessee, USA. CD4+ T cells were enriched through magnetic negative selection, after which naive cells were positively selected on CD45RA and the remaining negative fraction served as the memory subset. Blood was obtained by leukapheresis, after which PBMCs were separated by Ficoll-Histopaque density gradient centrifugation and cryopreserved in liquid nitrogen vapor phase. Analytical flow cytometry was used to check the purity and quantity of every magnetically sorted T cell population. Genomic DNA was isolated from every sorted fraction and measured by UV absorbance on a Nanodrop 2000c. These data belong to a study of shared clonotypes between healthy human individuals (dated by TCRdb to the early 2020s). The study in broad terms: The cohort included a few men and a couple of women between 18 and 49 years of age. For each donor, CD4 naive and CD4 memory were each run on three plates, CD8 naive on two plates, and CD8 memory on one plate. Blood TCR repertoires of five healthy adults were deeply sequenced to estimate repertoire size and the extent of clonotype sharing between individuals. To increase sequencing depth and limit assay-specific biases, different laboratories used diverse techniques to prepare libraries and sequence TCR repertoires. Each donor's leukapheresis produced roughly between roughly 0.9 and 8.9 billion PBMCs.

General conclusions and limits of the study: Only blood was sampled, and tissue TCR repertoires likely differ from those in blood. Compared with non-shared clonotypes, the clonotypes found in all four sorted-subset donors had higher generation probabilities. When several donors were compared, the shared fraction of clonotypes was approximately 5% for naive CD4, around 3.6% for naive CD8, 2% to 2.5% for memory CD4, and 0.4% for memory CD8. Incomplete sequencing was indicated by rarefaction of sorted-subset datasets, despite the large sequencing depth. Pairwise subsampling indicated that sequencing depth was expected to affect the degree of clonotype sharing among donors. Estimated clonotype richness was generally larger for naive than for memory subsets. The small number of donors limited the genetic and exposure-history diversity represented.

Recombination linked TRBV19 to TRBJ2-1; the best D guess is TRBD1, with 6 bases matching. This sequence was found in a woman younger than 45 in good health. Sequenced input: memory CD4+ T cells sorted from blood. The cell subset or site label, as the study defines it: CD45RA-negative fraction. The nucleotides are TGTGCCAGTAAAGGCGGAACAGGGTTTGGCTACAATGAGCAGTTCTTC. Translated, it reads CASKGGTGFGYNEQFF. Reference TRBV19 and TRBJ2-1 genes cover what lies past the CDR3, so the full variable domain is DGGITQSPKYLFRKEGQNVTLSCEQNLNHDAMYWYRQDPGQGLRLIYYSQIVNDFQKGDIAEGYSVSREKKESFPLTVTSAQKNPTAFYLCASKGGTGFGYNEQFFGPGTRLTVL.